This T cell receptor (beta chain) was identified in a study of human T cells and chemical hapten exposure. CDR1 and CDR2 from the germline V gene are SGHAT and FQNNGV. Trimming removed 2 bases at V and 6 bases at J, with 12 bases between. The CDR3 contains 14 residues. Only a few counts were recorded for this clonotype. TCRdb reprocessed the RACE reads with MiXCR, giving one entry per CDR3 protein. The sample yields 65,000 to 85,000 distinct CDR3 sequences, about a tenth seen once. Indicated time point: patch test 1, 2 weeks after DPC sensitization. Treatment: therapeutic diphenylcyclopropenone sensitization with weekly scalp DPC.

This sequence joins TRBV11-2 and TRBJ2-3, with a tentative D call TRBD1 (5 bases). The clonotype comes from a woman aged 45-65 years with alopecia areata. Some clones in this sample may be carry-over from other donors' samples. Sequenced here: whole blood, sampled in connection with sensitization to the hapten diphenylcyclopropenone (DPC). CDR3 region: CASSLNRPGDTQYF. CDR3 DNA: TGTGCCAGCAGCTTAAACCGCCCAGGGGATACGCAGTATTTT.